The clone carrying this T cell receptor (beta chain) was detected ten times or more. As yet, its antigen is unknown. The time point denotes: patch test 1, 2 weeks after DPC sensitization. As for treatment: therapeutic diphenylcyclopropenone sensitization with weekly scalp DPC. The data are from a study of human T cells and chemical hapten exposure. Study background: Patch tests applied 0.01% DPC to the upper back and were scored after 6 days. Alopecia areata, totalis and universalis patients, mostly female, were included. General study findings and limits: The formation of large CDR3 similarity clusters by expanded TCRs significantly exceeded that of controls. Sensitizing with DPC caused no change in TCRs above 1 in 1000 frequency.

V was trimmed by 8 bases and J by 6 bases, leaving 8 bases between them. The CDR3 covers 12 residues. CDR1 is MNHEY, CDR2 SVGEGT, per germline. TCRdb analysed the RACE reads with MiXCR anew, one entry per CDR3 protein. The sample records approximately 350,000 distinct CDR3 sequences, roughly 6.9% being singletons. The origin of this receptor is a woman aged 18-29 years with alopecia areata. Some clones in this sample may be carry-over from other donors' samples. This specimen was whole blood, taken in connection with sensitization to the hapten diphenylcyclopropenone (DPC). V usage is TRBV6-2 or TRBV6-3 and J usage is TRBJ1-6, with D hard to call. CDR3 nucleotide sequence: TGTGCCAGCGGCGAGGGTAATTCACCCCTCCACTTT. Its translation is CASGEGNSPLHF.